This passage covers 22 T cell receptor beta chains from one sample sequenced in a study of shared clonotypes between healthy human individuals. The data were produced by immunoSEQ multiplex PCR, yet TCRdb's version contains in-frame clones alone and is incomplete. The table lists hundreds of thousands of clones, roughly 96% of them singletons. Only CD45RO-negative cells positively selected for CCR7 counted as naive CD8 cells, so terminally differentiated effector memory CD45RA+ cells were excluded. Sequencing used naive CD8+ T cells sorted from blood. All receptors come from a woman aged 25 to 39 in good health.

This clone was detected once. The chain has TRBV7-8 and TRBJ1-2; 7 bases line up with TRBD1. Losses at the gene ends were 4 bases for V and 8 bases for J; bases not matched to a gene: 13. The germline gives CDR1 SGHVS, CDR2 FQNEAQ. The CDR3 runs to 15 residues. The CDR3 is CASSSPPTGDEGYTF. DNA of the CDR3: TGTGCCAGCAGCTCCCCCCCCACAGGGGACGAAGGCTACACCTTC.

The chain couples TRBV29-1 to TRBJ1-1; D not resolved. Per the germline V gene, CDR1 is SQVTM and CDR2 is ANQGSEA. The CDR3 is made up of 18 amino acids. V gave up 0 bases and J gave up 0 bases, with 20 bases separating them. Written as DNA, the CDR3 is TGCAGCGTTGAAGATTTAGGCAGCCAAAACCAGATGAACACTGAAGCTTTCTTT. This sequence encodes CSVEDLGSQNQMNTEAFF.

The CDR3 DNA sequence: TGTGCCAGCAGTTTGCGAGGACAGGGAGGAACCTACGAGCAGTACTTC. Its translation is CASSLRGQGGTYEQYF. The chain links TRBV28 to TRBJ2-7; TRBD1 agrees at 8 bases. The CDR3 length is 16 residues. Germline CDR1 reads MDHEN; CDR2 reads SYDVKM. Germline trimming cut 3 bases from V and 2 bases from J; bases unmatched to any gene: 9.

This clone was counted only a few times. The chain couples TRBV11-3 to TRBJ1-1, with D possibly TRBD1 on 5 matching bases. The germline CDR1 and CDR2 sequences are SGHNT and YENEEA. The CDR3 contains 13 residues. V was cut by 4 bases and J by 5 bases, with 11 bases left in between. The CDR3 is CASSSRGGTEAFF. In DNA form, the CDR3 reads TGTGCCAGCAGCTCCCGCGGGGGGACTGAAGCTTTCTTT.

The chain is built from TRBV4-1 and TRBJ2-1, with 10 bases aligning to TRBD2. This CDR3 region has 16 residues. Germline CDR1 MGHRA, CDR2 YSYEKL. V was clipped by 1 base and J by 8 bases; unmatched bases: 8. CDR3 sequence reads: CASSQVMSSGRYEQFF. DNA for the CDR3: TGCGCCAGCAGCCAAGTCATGTCTAGCGGGAGATATGAGCAGTTCTTC.

The CDR3 bases are TGCAGCGTTGAAGGTGAACAGGAGGGTCAGCCCCAGCATTTT. This gives the protein CSVEGEQEGQPQHF. The rearrangement joins TRBV29-1 to TRBJ1-5, with a possible D match to TRBD1 (5 bases). This CDR3 contains 14 residues. Germline CDR1 and CDR2: SQVTM and ANQGSEA. Trimming left V 1 base short and J 6 bases short, with 13 bases between.

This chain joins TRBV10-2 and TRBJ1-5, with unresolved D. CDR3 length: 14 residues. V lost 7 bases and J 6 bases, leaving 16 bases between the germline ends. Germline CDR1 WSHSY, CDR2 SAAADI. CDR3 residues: CASIPDLAGQPQHF. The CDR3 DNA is TGCGCCAGCATCCCGGACCTGGCGGGTCAGCCCCAGCATTTT.

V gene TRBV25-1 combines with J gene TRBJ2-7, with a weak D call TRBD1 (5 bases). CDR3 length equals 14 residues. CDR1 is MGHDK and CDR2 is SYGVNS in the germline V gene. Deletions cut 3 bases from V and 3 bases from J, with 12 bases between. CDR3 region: CASSDQGRSYEQYF. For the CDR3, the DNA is TGTGCCAGCAGTGATCAGGGAAGGAGCTACGAGCAGTACTTC.

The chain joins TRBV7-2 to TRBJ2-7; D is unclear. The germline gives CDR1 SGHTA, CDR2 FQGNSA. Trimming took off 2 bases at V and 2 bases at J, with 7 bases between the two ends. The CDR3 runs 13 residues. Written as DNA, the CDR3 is TGTGCCAGCAGCTTACTGCACCCCTACGAGCAGTACTTC. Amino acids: CASSLLHPYEQYF.

In DNA form, the CDR3 reads TGCAGCGTTGAAGGGCTAGCGGGAGCCTACGAGCAGTACTTC. This sequence encodes CSVEGLAGAYEQYF. This rearrangement joins TRBV29-1 to TRBJ2-5; 10 bases map to TRBD2. The end of the DNA is better explained by TRBJ2-7, so the J call may be wrong. CDR1 is SQVTM, CDR2 ANQGSEA, per germline. CDR3 length equals 14 residues.

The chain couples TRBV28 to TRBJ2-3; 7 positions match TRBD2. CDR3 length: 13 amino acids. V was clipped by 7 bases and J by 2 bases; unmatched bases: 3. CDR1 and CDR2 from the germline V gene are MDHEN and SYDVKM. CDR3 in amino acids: CASKSGTTDTQYF. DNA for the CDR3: TGTGCCAGCAAGAGCGGGACCACAGATACGCAGTATTTT.

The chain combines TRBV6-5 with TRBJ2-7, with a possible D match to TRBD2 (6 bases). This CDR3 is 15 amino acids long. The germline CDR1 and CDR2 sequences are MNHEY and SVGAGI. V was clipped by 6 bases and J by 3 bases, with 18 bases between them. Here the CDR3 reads CASSSRVGGIYEQYF. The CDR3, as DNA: TGTGCCAGCAGCTCGCGGGTGGGAGGCATCTACGAGCAGTACTTC.

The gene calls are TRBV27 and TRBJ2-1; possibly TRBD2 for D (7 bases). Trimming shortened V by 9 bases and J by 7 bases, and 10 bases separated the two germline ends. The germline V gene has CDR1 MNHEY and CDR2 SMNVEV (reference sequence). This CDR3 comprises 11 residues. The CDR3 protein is CARRGGNEQFF. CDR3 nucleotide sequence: TGTGCCAGGAGGGGGGGGAATGAGCAGTTCTTC.

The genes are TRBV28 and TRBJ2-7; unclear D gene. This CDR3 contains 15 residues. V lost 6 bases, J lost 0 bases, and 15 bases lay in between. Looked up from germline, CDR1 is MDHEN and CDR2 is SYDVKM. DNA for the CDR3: TGTGCCAGCAGCCCCCGACGGAATTACTCCTACGAGCAGTACTTC. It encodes CASSPRRNYSYEQYF.

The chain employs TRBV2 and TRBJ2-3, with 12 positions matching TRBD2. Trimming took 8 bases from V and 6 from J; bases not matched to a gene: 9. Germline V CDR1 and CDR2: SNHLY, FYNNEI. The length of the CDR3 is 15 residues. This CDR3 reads CASLRTSGIKDTQYF. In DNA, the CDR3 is TGTGCCAGCCTAAGGACTAGCGGGATTAAGGATACGCAGTATTTT.

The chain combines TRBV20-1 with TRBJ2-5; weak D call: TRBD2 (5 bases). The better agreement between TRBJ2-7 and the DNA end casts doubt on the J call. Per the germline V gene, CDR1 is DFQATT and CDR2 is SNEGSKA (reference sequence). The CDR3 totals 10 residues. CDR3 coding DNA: TGCAGTGCTTTAGCGTCCGAGCAGTACTTC. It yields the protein CSALASEQYF.

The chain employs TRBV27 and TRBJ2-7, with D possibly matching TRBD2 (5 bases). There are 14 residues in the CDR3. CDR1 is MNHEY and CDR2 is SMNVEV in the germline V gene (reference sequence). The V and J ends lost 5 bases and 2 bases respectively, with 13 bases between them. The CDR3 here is CASSINGRAYEQYF. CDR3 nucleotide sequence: TGTGCCAGCAGTATAAATGGGAGAGCCTACGAGCAGTACTTC.

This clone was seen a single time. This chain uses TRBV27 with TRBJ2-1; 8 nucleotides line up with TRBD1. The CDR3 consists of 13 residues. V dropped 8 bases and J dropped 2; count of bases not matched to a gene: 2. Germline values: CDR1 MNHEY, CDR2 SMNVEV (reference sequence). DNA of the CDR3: TGTGCCAGCGGACAGGGTACCTACAATGAGCAGTTCTTC. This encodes CASGQGTYNEQFF.

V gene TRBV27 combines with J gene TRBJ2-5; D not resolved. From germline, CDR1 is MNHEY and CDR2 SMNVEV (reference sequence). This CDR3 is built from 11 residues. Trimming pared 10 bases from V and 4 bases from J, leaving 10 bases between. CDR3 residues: CATSTGETQYF. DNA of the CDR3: TGTGCCACCTCTACCGGAGAGACCCAGTACTTC.

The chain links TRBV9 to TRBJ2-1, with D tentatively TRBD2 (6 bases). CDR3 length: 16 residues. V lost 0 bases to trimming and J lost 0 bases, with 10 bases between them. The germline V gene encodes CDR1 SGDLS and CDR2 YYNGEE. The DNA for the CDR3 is TGTGCCAGCAGCGTAGGCGGGATCCACTCCTACAATGAGCAGTTCTTC. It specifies CASSVGGIHSYNEQFF.

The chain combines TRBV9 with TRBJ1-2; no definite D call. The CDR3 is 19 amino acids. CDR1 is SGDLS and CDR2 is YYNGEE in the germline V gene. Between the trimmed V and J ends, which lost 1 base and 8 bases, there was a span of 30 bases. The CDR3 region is CASSVRPYGLPLAPEGYTF. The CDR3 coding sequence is TGTGCCAGCAGCGTAAGGCCTTACGGACTCCCGTTGGCTCCGGAAGGCTACACCTTC. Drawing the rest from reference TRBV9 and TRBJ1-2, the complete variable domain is DSGVTQTPKHLITATGQRVTLRCSPRSGDLSVYWYQQSLDQGLQFLIQYYNGEERAKGNILERFSAQQFPDLHSELNLSSLELGDSALYFCASSVRPYGLPLAPEGYTFGSGTRLTVV.

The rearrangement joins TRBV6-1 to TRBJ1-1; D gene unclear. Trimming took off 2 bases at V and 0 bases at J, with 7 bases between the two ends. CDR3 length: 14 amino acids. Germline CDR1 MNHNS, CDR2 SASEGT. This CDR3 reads CASSESGVNTEAFF. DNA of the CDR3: TGTGCCAGCAGTGAATCGGGTGTGAACACTGAAGCTTTCTTT.